Listed below are T cell receptor beta chains from one sample, sequenced in a study of T cell repertoires in cytomegalovirus infection. TCRdb reprocessed the reads via MiXCR and lists one record per CDR3 protein. This sample has about 300,000 distinct CDR3 sequences, with around 9.1% found just once. The sample taken for sequencing was PBMCs. These receptors were obtained from a human donor in good health (CMV status not recorded). Some clones in this sample may be carry-over from other donors' samples. The CDR3 runs from the conserved cysteine through the conserved F or W.

TRBV29-1,TRBJ1-3,CSVEDQRDSGNTIYF
TRBV7-9,TRBJ2-5,CASSPETGSPVTQYF
TRBV7-9,TRBJ2-3,CASSRTGSTDTQYF
TRBV19,TRBJ2-2,CASSMRGTGELFF
TRBV5-6,TRBJ2-3,CASSPNDGGTDTQYF
TRBV29-1,TRBJ1-2,CSVDGMTGTLGYTF
TRBV6-1,TRBJ1-6,CASSEARGGFYNSPLHF
TRBV20-1,TRBJ2-7,CSAREKTRTSGPYEQYF
TRBV28,TRBJ1-5,CASTAGDFQPQHF
TRBV7-2,TRBJ1-2,CASSLSPGAPYGYTF
TRBV29-1,TRBJ2-1,CSVEGLASSIYNEQFF
TRBV7-3,TRBJ2-1,CASSFLGGNEQFF
TRBV9,TRBJ2-3,CASTRRGVRDDTQYF
TRBV5-6,TRBJ2-3,CASSSRASTDTQYF
TRBV28,TRBJ2-3,CASSLSGGVSTDTQYF
TRBV7-9,TRBJ1-1,CASSSGTDGGTEAFF
TRBV7-9,TRBJ1-4,CASSFGTGRNEKLFF
TRBV6-6,TRBJ1-5,CASRDVGQGAQPQHF
TRBV6-5,TRBJ2-3,CASSLGTVASTDTQYF
TRBV29-1,TRBJ1-1,CSVAGTMNTEAFF
TRBV9,TRBJ2-1,CASSVGGSGGAYEQFF
TRBV4-3,TRBJ1-1,CASSQVSSGTEAFF
TRBV7-2,TRBJ1-3,CASSSQQGNTIYF